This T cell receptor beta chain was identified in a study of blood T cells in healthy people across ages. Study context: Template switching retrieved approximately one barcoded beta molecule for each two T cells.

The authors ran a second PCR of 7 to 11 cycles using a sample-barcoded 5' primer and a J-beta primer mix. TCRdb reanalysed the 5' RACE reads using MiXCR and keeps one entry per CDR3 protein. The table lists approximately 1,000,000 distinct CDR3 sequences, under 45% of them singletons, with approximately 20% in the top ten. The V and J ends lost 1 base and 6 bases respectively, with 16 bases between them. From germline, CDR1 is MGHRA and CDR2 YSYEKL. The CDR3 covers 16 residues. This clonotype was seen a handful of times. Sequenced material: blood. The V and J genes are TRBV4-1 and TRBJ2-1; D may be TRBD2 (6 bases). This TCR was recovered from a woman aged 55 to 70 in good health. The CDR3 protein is CASSQAWGELGNEQFF. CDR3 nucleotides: TGCGCCAGCAGCCAAGCGTGGGGGGAGTTAGGCAATGAGCAGTTCTTC.